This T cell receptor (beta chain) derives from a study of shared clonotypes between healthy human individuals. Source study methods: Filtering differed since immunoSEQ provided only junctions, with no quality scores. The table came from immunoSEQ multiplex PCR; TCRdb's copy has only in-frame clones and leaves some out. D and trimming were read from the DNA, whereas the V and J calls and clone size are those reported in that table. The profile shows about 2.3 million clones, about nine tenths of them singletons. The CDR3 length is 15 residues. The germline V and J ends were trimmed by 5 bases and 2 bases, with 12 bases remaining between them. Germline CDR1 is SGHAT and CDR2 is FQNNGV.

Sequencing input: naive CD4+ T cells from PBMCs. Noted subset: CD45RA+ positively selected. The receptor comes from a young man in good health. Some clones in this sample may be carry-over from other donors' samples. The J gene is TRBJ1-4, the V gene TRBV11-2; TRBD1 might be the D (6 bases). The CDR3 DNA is TGTGCCAGCAGCGCCCGAGGGGGGACTAATGAAAAACTGTTTTTT. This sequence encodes CASSARGGTNEKLFF.